The TCR beta chain under discussion was sequenced for a study of blood T cells in healthy people across ages. Through a sample-barcoded 5' primer and a J-beta primer mix, a second PCR was run for 7 to 11 cycles. Each CDR3 protein gets one entry after TCRdb re-called the 5' RACE reads with MiXCR. The sample holds more than 1.4 million distinct CDR3 sequences; 42% are singletons and the top ten take 6.5% to 10%. CDR1 and CDR2 from the germline V gene are LNHDA and SQIVND (reference sequence). V lost 7 bases and J lost 4; bases outside the gene matches: 9. This CDR3 has 14 residues. This clonotype was observed a handful of times.

The chain joins TRBV19 to TRBJ1-2; 7 nucleotides agree with TRBD1. This sequence originates from a woman under 30 in good health. The source material was blood. CDR3 amino acids: CASKITGAVYGYTF. The DNA for the CDR3 is TGTGCCAGTAAGATCACAGGGGCCGTCTATGGCTACACCTTC.